Listed below are T cell receptor beta chains from one sample, sequenced in a study of technical replicates of blood from a few donors. Assay: immunoSEQ multiplex PCR; the TCRdb copy retains only in-frame clones and omits some. The sample records fewer than 100,000 clones, 97% being singletons. Sequenced input: T cells isolated from PBMCs. The source is a human donor in good health. Both conserved end residues are part of each CDR3. A D gene is named only where the DNA matches it firmly. Part of the rows lack a size; the others show once, few, many or a class for expanded clones.

j_call d_call clone_size v_call cdr3_nt cdr3_aa
TRBJ2-1 NA NA TRBV11-1 TGTGCCAGCAGCTTAGTTCTCCCTGTGAGTGAGCAGTTCTTC CASSLVLPVSEQFF
TRBJ2-7 TRBD2 NA TRBV5-1 TGCGCCAGCAGCCGGACTAGCGGGACCTACGAGCAGTACTTC CASSRTSGTYEQYF
TRBJ1-1 NA once TRBV9 TGTGCCAGCAGCGTAGGGGAGTCCACTGAAGCTTTCTTT CASSVGESTEAFF
TRBJ1-2 TRBD1 NA TRBV6-5 TGTGCCAGCACTACAACAGGGGATGGTGGCTACACCTTC CASTTTGDGGYTF
TRBJ1-5 NA once TRBV7-9 TGTGCCAGCACCTGGGAGGGACAGCCCCAGCATTTT CASTWEGQPQHF
TRBJ2-1 NA NA TRBV2 TGTGCCAGCAGTGATGAGTCGGGGGATGAGCAGTTCTTC CASSDESGDEQFF
TRBJ2-5 TRBD2 NA TRBV20-1 TGCAGTGCGAGCGGGATGGGGACCCAGTACTTC CSASGMGTQYF
TRBJ2-5 NA NA TRBV28 TGTGCCAGCAGTTCCCACCCGAACGGGGGAGCCCAGTACTTC CASSSHPNGGAQYF
TRBJ1-2 TRBD1 once TRBV30 TGTGCCTGGAGTGGGACAGGGGAAAGTGGCTACACCTTC CAWSGTGESGYTF
TRBJ2-5 TRBD1 NA TRBV5-4 TGTGCCAGCAGCCCTACAGGGGAAGAGACCCAGTACTTC CASSPTGEETQYF
TRBJ1-2 NA NA TRBV29-1 TGCAGCGTTGAAGAGCGATTAACGACTCAGGGGAACTATGGCTACACCTTC CSVEERLTTQGNYGYTF
TRBJ2-7 TRBD2 NA TRBV6-5 TGTGCCAGCAGTTTCGGGACTAGCCGTACCTACGAGCAGTACTTC CASSFGTSRTYEQYF
TRBJ2-5 NA NA TRBV4-3 TGCGCCAGCAGCCAAGACTCGGTGTCGGAGACCCAGTACTTC CASSQDSVSETQYF
TRBJ1-5 TRBD1 NA TRBV29-1 TGCAGCGTAAAGACAGGGACCAATCAGCCCCAGCATTTT CSVKTGTNQPQHF
TRBJ2-6 NA NA TRBV28 TGTGCCAGCAGCAGAACCGGGACAGCGGGGGCTGGGGCCAACGTCCTGACTTTC CASSRTGTAGAGANVLTF
TRBJ1-1 TRBD1 once TRBV10-3 TGTGCCATCGGGCAAAGCCAGGGGGCAGGTACTGAAGCTTTCTTT CAIGQSQGAGTEAFF
TRBJ2-1 TRBD2 once TRBV4-3 TGCGCCAGCAGCCAGGCCCTCGGGACTATAATTAACAATGAGCAGTTCTTC CASSQALGTIINNEQFF
TRBJ2-3 TRBD1 NA TRBV6-6 TGTGCCAGCAGTTACGGGACAGTAAGAACAGATACGCAGTATTTT CASSYGTVRTDTQYF
TRBJ2-3 NA NA TRBV25-1 TGTGCCAGCAGTGAAATCGGGGGTCAAGGAGATACGCAGTATTTT CASSEIGGQGDTQYF
TRBJ2-7 TRBD1 once TRBV5-1 TGCGCCAGCAGCTCCGGGACAGGACACTACGAGCAGTACTTC CASSSGTGHYEQYF
TRBJ1-2 NA NA TRBV6-1 TGTGCCAGCAGTCATAACGCAGGGTATGGCTACACCTTC CASSHNAGYGYTF
TRBJ2-7 NA NA TRBV4-2 TGTGCCAGCAGCCAAGGATTTGGACCGGGAGAAGGCGAGCAGTACTTC CASSQGFGPGEGEQYF
TRBJ2-7 NA NA TRBV7-6 TGTGCCAGCAGCAATCCCAATTTCCAGTACGAGCAGTACTTC CASSNPNFQYEQYF
TRBJ2-1 NA NA TRBV15 TGTGCCACCAGCAGCCGCTTGGCGGGCAATGAGCAGTTCTTC CATSSRLAGNEQFF